The 32 T cell receptor beta chains below come from one sample, sequenced in a study of identical twins listed by TCRdb under 2016. The library was produced with 5' RACE. The sequencing machine was an Illumina HiSeq 2000. TCRdb reprocessing: public reads trimmed at Q25 with fastp, clones called with MiXCR, in-frame beta chains kept. Rows matching on CDR3 protein sequence are summarized as one entry with the most common DNA and genes. The sample table records fewer than 500,000 distinct CDR3 sequences; 20% to 25% of these occur just once. The top ten clonotypes cover about 2.7% of the sample. The same sample was also used in a study of T cells expressing NK-cell markers.

The sample consisted of CD4+ T cells sorted from blood. These receptors all stem from a woman under 30 in good health.

V is TRBV7-2 and J is TRBJ1-5, with D uncertain. Trimming left V 5 bases short and J 0 bases short, with 11 bases between. This CDR3 has 15 residues. From germline, CDR1 is SGHTA and CDR2 FQGNSA. CDR3 in DNA: TGTGCCAGCAGCCTTTTTCTAAGTAGCAATCAGCCCCAGCATTTT. Translating gives CASSLFLSSNQPQHF.

This chain links TRBV5-6 with TRBJ2-5; no firm D call. The CDR3 sequence is 14 residues long. Trimming removed 3 bases at V and 5 bases at J, with 14 bases between. Germline V lookup: CDR1 SGHDT, CDR2 YYEEEE. CDR3 bases: TGTGCCAGCAGCTGGGATCCTATGGGTGAGACCCAGTACTTC. Protein product: CASSWDPMGETQYF.

This clonotype has more than one count but fewer than ten. The chain uses TRBV7-2 and TRBJ2-1; D unresolved. V shed 2 bases and J shed 7 bases, with 6 bases lying between them. The germline V gene has CDR1 SGHTA and CDR2 FQGNSA. The CDR3 totals 12 residues. The CDR3 sequence: CASSLFANEQFF. The CDR3 DNA reads as TGTGCCAGCAGCTTATTCGCGAATGAGCAGTTCTTC.

Many counts were recorded for this clonotype. This chain joins TRBV29-1 and TRBJ2-2; 12 bases match TRBD2. The germline gives CDR1 SQVTM, CDR2 ANQGSEA. The CDR3 totals 14 residues. The trim removed 6 bases at V and 9 bases at J, leaving 8 bases unmatched. The CDR3 is CSVASGRADRELFF. DNA for the CDR3: TGCAGCGTGGCTAGCGGGAGGGCGGACCGGGAGCTGTTTTTT.

In this sample, this clonotype turned up many times. The chain links TRBV4-3 to TRBJ2-2; no clear D. Trimming shortened V by 4 bases and J by 6 bases, and 9 bases separated the two germline ends. Germline-derived CDR1 and CDR2 are LGHNA and YSLEER. This CDR3 contains 13 residues. The CDR3 nucleotides are TGCGCCAGCAGCCCCCGACCGGCCGGGGAGCTGTTTTTT. Protein product: CASSPRPAGELFF.

This clonotype was seen more than once but under ten times. The rearrangement joins TRBV4-1 to TRBJ1-6; D ambiguous. Per the germline V gene, CDR1 is MGHRA and CDR2 is YSYEKL. This CDR3 is 14 amino acids long. V was trimmed by 5 bases and J by 5 bases, leaving 10 bases between them. This CDR3 reads CASSIRAHNSPLHF. CDR3 bases: TGCGCCAGCAGCATCCGGGCCCATAATTCACCCCTCCACTTT.

This chain connects TRBV6-1 to TRBJ1-1; no definite D call. V dropped 5 bases and J dropped 0 bases, with 10 bases sitting between them. Germline loops: CDR1 MNHNS, CDR2 SASEGT. There are 14 residues in the CDR3. CDR3 sequence reads: CASSPQSMNTEAFF. Here the CDR3 DNA reads TGTGCCAGCAGTCCTCAGAGCATGAACACTGAAGCTTTCTTT.

This clonotype was recorded at least ten times. This sequence joins TRBV4-1 and TRBJ1-3, with D uncertain. Germline CDR1 is MGHRA and CDR2 is YSYEKL. CDR3 length equals 16 residues. V lost 0 bases to trimming and J lost 2 bases, with 11 bases between them. The DNA for the CDR3 is TGCGCCAGCAGCCAAGAGGCGCGGAGGCCTGGAAACACCATATATTTT. It translates to CASSQEARRPGNTIYF.

A few counts support this clonotype. This chain links TRBV6-5 with TRBJ2-7; 7 nucleotides agree with TRBD1. Germline CDR1 and CDR2: MNHEY and SVGAGI. Trimming cost V 4 bases and J 9 bases; bases outside gene matches: 12. The CDR3 contains 14 residues. The CDR3, as DNA: TGTGCCAGCAGTTGGGCAGGGGGTTTACGACGGCAGTACTTC. The encoded protein is CASSWAGGLRRQYF.

The chain is built from TRBV11-2 and TRBJ2-3; D is unclear. CDR1 and CDR2 from the germline V gene are SGHAT and FQNNGV. Trimming took 5 bases from V and 0 from J, leaving 15 bases between them. The CDR3 has 16 amino acids. CDR3: CASSLRTHASTDTQYF. The DNA for the CDR3 is TGTGCCAGCAGCCTCCGCACTCACGCCAGCACAGATACGCAGTATTTT.

This clonotype was seen once. The gene calls are TRBV6-2 or TRBV6-3 and TRBJ2-7, with 11 bases that match TRBD2. This CDR3 contains 15 residues. Germline CDR1 reads MNHEY; CDR2 reads SVGEGT. Germline trimming cut 0 bases from V and 5 bases from J; bases unmatched to any gene: 3. The DNA of the CDR3 is TGTGCCAGCAGTTACTCCCCGACTAGCGGGAACGAGCAGTACTTC. Protein: CASSYSPTSGNEQYF.

This clonotype has a handful of counts. This chain connects TRBV20-1 to TRBJ2-1; 10 bases fit TRBD2. CDR1 and CDR2 (germline): DFQATT, SNEGSKA (reference sequence). The trim removed 4 bases at V and 7 bases at J, leaving 10 bases unmatched. The CDR3 runs to 15 residues. CDR3: CSAIRSSGSGNEQFF. In DNA form, the CDR3 reads TGCAGTGCTATTCGGTCTAGCGGGAGTGGGAATGAGCAGTTCTTC.

The chain uses TRBV29-1 and TRBJ2-2; 8 nucleotides line up with TRBD2. The CDR3 is made up of 14 amino acids. CDR1 is SQVTM, CDR2 ANQGSEA, per germline. V dropped 6 bases and J dropped 3; count of bases not matched to a gene: 6. The CDR3 DNA sequence: TGCAGCGTAGCCGGGACTAGGTACACCGGGGAGCTGTTTTTT. Its translation is CSVAGTRYTGELFF.

The V call is TRBV6-2 or TRBV6-3, the J call TRBJ2-1; 11 bases line up with TRBD2. V shed 4 bases and J 7 bases; nucleotides not matched to a gene: 6. Looked up from germline, CDR1 is MNHEY and CDR2 is SVGEGT. The CDR3 sequence is 15 residues long. CDR3 coding DNA: TGTGCCAGCAGTTTTCTAGCGGGAGGTTTGAATGAGCAGTTCTTC. It encodes CASSFLAGGLNEQFF.

The J gene is TRBJ2-2, the V gene TRBV12-3 or TRBV12-4; D might be TRBD1 (6 bases). V was clipped by 7 bases and J by 3 bases, with 12 bases between them. There are 14 residues in the CDR3. For the CDR3, the DNA is TGTGCCAGCACTCTCAGGGGTGACACCGGGGAGCTGTTTTTT. It translates to CASTLRGDTGELFF.

In its sample, this clonotype was seen a few times. This chain uses TRBV12-3 or TRBV12-4 with TRBJ1-2; TRBD1 matches at 8 bases. This CDR3 has 15 residues. The V segment lost 5 bases and the J segment 1 base; nucleotides outside the gene matches: 6. CDR3 sequence reads: CASSARQGYNYGYTF. In DNA, the CDR3 is TGTGCCAGCAGTGCCCGACAGGGGTATAACTATGGCTACACCTTC.

This chain joins TRBV19 and TRBJ2-1, with a weak D call TRBD2 (5 bases). The germline V gene encodes CDR1 LNHDA and CDR2 SQIVND (reference sequence). CDR3 length: 15 residues. V lost 11 bases and J lost 0, with 17 bases in between. As DNA, the CDR3 is TGTGCCTGCACCGAGGGCATCAGCTCCTACAATGAGCAGTTCTTC. This gives the protein CACTEGISSYNEQFF. The whole variable domain, filled in from reference TRBV19 and TRBJ2-1, reads DGGITQSPKYLFRKEGQNVTLSCEQNLNHDAMYWYRQDPGQGLRLIYYSQIVNDFQKGDIAEGYSVSREKKESFPLTVTSAQKNPTAFYLCACTEGISSYNEQFFGPGTRLTVL.

This chain connects TRBV7-2 to TRBJ2-5, with 12 nucleotides matching TRBD1. V lost 6 bases, J lost 1 base, and 3 bases stayed unmatched. The CDR3 is 15 residues long. CDR1 and CDR2 (germline): SGHTA, FQGNSA. This CDR3 reads CASSGGQGAQETQYF. The CDR3, as DNA: TGTGCCAGCAGTGGGGGACAGGGGGCCCAAGAGACCCAGTACTTC.

The chain combines TRBV7-3 with TRBJ1-6; 8 bases are shared with TRBD1. The CDR3 is made up of 15 amino acids. V lost 5 bases to trimming and J lost 5 bases; unmatched junction nucleotides: 5. CDR1 is SGHTA, CDR2 FQGTGA, per germline. CDR3 sequence (DNA): TGTGCCAGCAGCCGACAGGGGCGACATAATTCACCCCTCCACTTT. Protein: CASSRQGRHNSPLHF.

This clonotype was found a few times. The V and J genes are TRBV24-1 and TRBJ2-1, with D perhaps matching TRBD2 (7 bases). CDR1 and CDR2 (germline): KGHDR, SFDVKD. Trimming removed 1 base at V and 9 bases at J, with 9 bases between. The CDR3 covers 13 residues. The CDR3 loop reads CATSDLRGGEQFF. In DNA, the CDR3 is TGTGCCACCAGTGATTTAAGGGGGGGTGAGCAGTTCTTC.

This clonotype was counted a few times. This sequence joins TRBV27 and TRBJ2-3, with TRBD1 matching 8 bases. The V gene's germline CDR1 is MNHEY and CDR2 SMNVEV (reference sequence). The CDR3 spans 15 residues. Unmatched junction bases numbered 4, after V lost 0 bases and J lost 5 bases. This CDR3 is CASSLSGTGRDTQYF. As DNA, the CDR3 is TGTGCCAGCAGTTTATCCGGGACAGGACGAGATACGCAGTATTTT.

The genes are TRBV6-1 and TRBJ2-7; possibly TRBD1 or TRBD2 for D (6 bases each). The CDR3 contains 15 residues. The V end lost 6 bases, the J end lost 4 bases, and 19 bases lay between the germline ends. The germline gives CDR1 MNHNS, CDR2 SASEGT. The CDR3 sequence: CASSQRVGGPYEQYF. CDR3 nucleotides: TGTGCCAGCAGCCAGAGGGTCGGGGGCCCATACGAGCAGTACTTC.

V usage is TRBV5-1 and J usage is TRBJ2-1, with D perhaps matching TRBD2 (6 bases). The CDR3 runs to 15 residues. The germline V gene encodes CDR1 SGHRS and CDR2 YFSETQ. Trimming removed 7 bases from V and 6 bases from J, with 20 bases in between. In DNA, the CDR3 is TGCGCCAGCTGTATCAATCCGGGGGTCGTCAATGAGCAGTTCTTC. Translating gives CASCINPGVVNEQFF.

This clonotype turned up a few times. This chain links TRBV9 with TRBJ2-5; 7 bases match TRBD1. The V gene's germline CDR1 is SGDLS and CDR2 YYNGEE. J lost 5 bases, V lost 0 bases, and 10 bases had no gene match. This CDR3 contains 16 residues. The CDR3 region is CASSVVGDRESETQYF. The CDR3 DNA is TGTGCCAGCAGCGTAGTTGGTGACAGGGAGTCCGAGACCCAGTACTTC. The complete variable domain, with remaining parts taken from reference TRBV9 and TRBJ2-5, reads DSGVTQTPKHLITATGQRVTLRCSPRSGDLSVYWYQQSLDQGLQFLIQYYNGEERAKGNILERFSAQQFPDLHSELNLSSLELGDSALYFCASSVVGDRESETQYFGPGTRLLVL.

V is TRBV7-9 and J is TRBJ2-5; 11 bases map to TRBD1. Germline V gives CDR1 SEHNR, CDR2 FQNEAQ (reference sequence). The CDR3 consists of 14 residues. V was pared by 8 bases and J by 5 bases, with 7 bases of the junction left unmatched. The CDR3 sequence: CASGDRGGPETQYF. The CDR3 coding sequence is TGTGCCAGCGGGGACAGGGGGGGCCCCGAGACCCAGTACTTC.

The chain recombines TRBV29-1 with TRBJ1-1; weak D call: TRBD1 (5 bases). In germline, CDR1 is SQVTM, CDR2 ANQGSEA. The CDR3 extends over 10 amino acids. CDR3 nucleotides: TGCAGTGCCTGGGGGACTGAAGCTTTCTTT. Protein product: CSAWGTEAFF. Combining the CDR3 with reference TRBV29-1 and TRBJ1-1 gives the whole variable domain SAVISQKPSRDICQRGTSLTIQCQVDSQVTMMFWYRQQPGQSLTLIATANQGSEATYESGFVIDKFPISRPNLTFSTLTVSNMSPEDSSIYLCSAWGTEAFFGQGTRLTVV.

V usage is TRBV20-1 and J usage is TRBJ1-2; D gene ambiguous. The CDR3 covers 15 residues. Trimming took 2 bases from V and 0 from J, leaving 13 bases between them. CDR1 and CDR2 (germline): DFQATT, SNEGSKA (reference sequence). The CDR3 DNA reads TGCAGTGCTAGATCCTATGAAGTATCTAACTATGGCTACACCTTC. This encodes CSARSYEVSNYGYTF.

This chain connects TRBV10-3 to TRBJ2-1, with 8 bases that match TRBD2. V lost 4 bases, J lost 10 bases, and 6 bases stayed unmatched. Germline V CDR1 and CDR2: ENHRY, SYGVKD. The CDR3 has 13 amino acids. The CDR3 here is CAISAGGIGEQFF. The CDR3 region has the DNA TGTGCCATCAGTGCGGGAGGGATAGGGGAGCAGTTCTTC.

The table lists this clonotype with a few counts. The chain is built from TRBV28 and TRBJ2-1, with TRBD2 as a possible D gene (5 bases). Germline assignment: CDR1 MDHEN and CDR2 SYDVKM. CDR3 length equals 12 residues. V was cut by 6 bases and J by 7 bases, with 10 bases left in between. For the CDR3, the DNA is TGTGCCAGCAGGGACTCCCGGAATGAGCAGTTCTTC. It specifies CASRDSRNEQFF.

This clonotype was observed a handful of times. The chain links TRBV11-2 to TRBJ2-4, with a possible D match to TRBD2 (7 bases). The germline gives CDR1 SGHAT, CDR2 FQNNGV. The CDR3 totals 16 residues. V lost 5 bases and J lost 8, with 22 bases in between. In DNA form, the CDR3 reads TGTGCCAGCAGCAGCCACGGGGGGCAGGGGAGGGACATTCAGTACTTC. Amino acid sequence: CASSSHGGQGRDIQYF.

This sequence joins TRBV6-1 and TRBJ2-2; 9 nucleotides agree with TRBD1. The CDR3 contains 17 residues. With V trimmed by 8 bases and J by 2 bases, 12 bases remained unmatched. CDR1 and CDR2 (germline): MNHNS, SASEGT. CDR3 protein: CASVKGTGLHNTGELFF. Here the CDR3 DNA reads TGTGCCAGCGTGAAGGGGACAGGGCTGCACAACACCGGGGAGCTGTTTTTT.

The chain couples TRBV3-1 to TRBJ1-1; 7 bases are shared with TRBD1. CDR1 and CDR2 from the germline V gene are LGHDT and YNNKEL (reference sequence). The CDR3 covers 14 residues. V shed 3 bases, J shed 4 bases, and the junction held 5 bases outside the gene matches. The CDR3 nucleotides are TGTGCCAGCAGCCACAGACAGGGTGGCACTGAAGCTTTCTTT. Translated, it gives CASSHRQGGTEAFF.